The rows below give T cell receptor beta chains drawn from one sample of a study of human T cells and chemical hapten exposure. TCRdb re-called the RACE reads through MiXCR, storing one row per CDR3 protein. The table has about 180,000 distinct CDR3 sequences, approximately 31% seen once; the top ten hold less than 3%. The sequencing here drew on whole blood, taken in connection with sensitization to the hapten diphenylcyclopropenone (DPC). The receptor source for this set is a woman aged 25 to 45 with alopecia areata. Some clones in this sample may be carry-over from other donors' samples. The CDR3 runs from the conserved cysteine through the conserved F or W. A D gene is named only where the DNA matches it firmly. Clone size, where shown, is once, few, many, or a class for clones that have expanded.

clone_size: -; j_call: TRBJ1-6; v_call: TRBV5-6; d_call: -; cdr3_aa: CASSTLGRTSYNSPLHF; cdr3_nt: TGTGCCAGCAGCACCTTAGGACGTACCTCCTATAATTCACCCCTCCACTTT
clone_size: -; j_call: TRBJ1-4; v_call: TRBV10-3; d_call: -; cdr3_aa: CAIGAGEKLFF; cdr3_nt: TGTGCCATCGGGGCTGGTGAAAAACTGTTTTTT
clone_size: once; j_call: TRBJ1-5; v_call: TRBV28; d_call: -; cdr3_aa: CASSFKLGSNQPQHF; cdr3_nt: TGTGCCAGCAGTTTTAAATTAGGGTCCAATCAGCCCCAGCATTTT
clone_size: -; j_call: TRBJ2-1; v_call: TRBV6-5; d_call: TRBD1; cdr3_aa: CASSYSGQGIDEQFF; cdr3_nt: TGTGCCAGCAGTTACTCGGGACAGGGTATCGATGAGCAGTTCTTC
clone_size: -; j_call: TRBJ1-2; v_call: TRBV4-3; d_call: -; cdr3_aa: CASSQDPGMNYGYTF; cdr3_nt: TGCGCCAGCAGCCAAGATCCAGGCATGAACTATGGCTACACCTTC
clone_size: -; j_call: TRBJ2-1; v_call: TRBV27; d_call: -; cdr3_aa: CASSFISMGLYNEQFF; cdr3_nt: TGTGCCAGCAGTTTTATCAGTATGGGTCTATACAATGAGCAGTTCTTC
clone_size: many; j_call: TRBJ2-1; v_call: TRBV29-1; d_call: -; cdr3_aa: CSVHTSALYNEQFF; cdr3_nt: TGCAGCGTGCACACTAGTGCGCTCTACAATGAGCAGTTCTTC
clone_size: many; j_call: TRBJ2-1; v_call: TRBV20-1; d_call: -; cdr3_aa: CSARNPRGTYNEQFF; cdr3_nt: TGCAGTGCTAGGAATCCTCGCGGTACCTACAATGAGCAGTTCTTC
clone_size: -; j_call: TRBJ1-1; v_call: TRBV6-6; d_call: -; cdr3_aa: CASLQVMNTEAFF; cdr3_nt: TGTGCCAGCTTACAGGTGATGAACACTGAAGCTTTCTTT
clone_size: -; j_call: TRBJ2-3; v_call: TRBV13; d_call: TRBD2; cdr3_aa: CASSLATAGTSGKTDTQYF; cdr3_nt: TGTGCCAGCAGCCTAGCCACGGCCGGGACTAGCGGGAAGACAGATACGCAGTATTTT
clone_size: -; j_call: TRBJ2-5; v_call: TRBV7-2; d_call: TRBD1; cdr3_aa: CASSPGQGPSTQYF; cdr3_nt: TGTGCCAGCAGCCCGGGACAGGGCCCTAGTACCCAGTACTTC
clone_size: few; j_call: TRBJ1-1; v_call: TRBV18; d_call: -; cdr3_aa: CASSPPGQQNTEAFF; cdr3_nt: TGTGCCAGCTCACCACCGGGCCAGCAGAACACTGAAGCTTTCTTT
clone_size: few; j_call: TRBJ2-7; v_call: TRBV29-1; d_call: TRBD2; cdr3_aa: CSVGEGGGYEQYF; cdr3_nt: TGCAGCGTTGGGGAGGGCGGGGGCTACGAGCAGTACTTC
clone_size: few; j_call: TRBJ1-3; v_call: TRBV5-1; d_call: -; cdr3_aa: CASSLDSAGNTIYF; cdr3_nt: TGCGCCAGCAGCCTCGACAGTGCTGGAAACACCATATATTTT
clone_size: -; j_call: TRBJ1-4; v_call: TRBV4-3; d_call: TRBD1; cdr3_aa: CASSQRGSGTGFEKLFF; cdr3_nt: TGCGCCAGCAGCCAAAGGGGTTCTGGGACAGGGTTTGAAAAACTGTTTTTT
clone_size: -; j_call: TRBJ1-1; v_call: TRBV27; d_call: TRBD1; cdr3_aa: CASSLFVSKGAEGNTEAFF; cdr3_nt: TGTGCCAGCAGTTTATTTGTGTCAAAGGGGGCGGAGGGGAACACTGAAGCTTTCTTT
clone_size: -; j_call: TRBJ1-6; v_call: TRBV28; d_call: -; cdr3_aa: CASNGRANSPLHF; cdr3_nt: TGTGCCAGCAACGGCAGGGCGAATTCACCCCTCCACTTT
clone_size: -; j_call: TRBJ1-5; v_call: TRBV30; d_call: -; cdr3_aa: CAWSGRGNQPQHF; cdr3_nt: TGTGCCTGGAGTGGGAGGGGGAATCAGCCCCAGCATTTT
clone_size: -; j_call: TRBJ2-3; v_call: TRBV7-2; d_call: TRBD2; cdr3_aa: CASSLRSGSSDTQYF; cdr3_nt: TGTGCCAGCAGCTTGAGAAGCGGGAGCTCAGATACGCAGTATTTT
clone_size: few; j_call: TRBJ2-3; v_call: TRBV3-1; d_call: -; cdr3_aa: CASSQHRRATWGTDTQYF; cdr3_nt: TGTGCCAGCAGCCAACACCGTCGAGCAACCTGGGGCACAGATACGCAGTATTTT
clone_size: -; j_call: TRBJ1-5; v_call: TRBV6-2/TRBV6-3; d_call: TRBD1; cdr3_aa: CASSYARGLGNQPQHF; cdr3_nt: TGTGCCAGCAGTTACGCGAGGGGGCTGGGAAATCAGCCCCAGCATTTT
clone_size: -; j_call: TRBJ1-1; v_call: TRBV11-1; d_call: -; cdr3_aa: CASTLDFARSEAFF; cdr3_nt: TGTGCCAGCACTCTGGACTTCGCAAGGTCTGAAGCTTTCTTT
clone_size: -; j_call: TRBJ2-6; v_call: TRBV28; d_call: TRBD1; cdr3_aa: CASSSRQGLRSGANVLTF; cdr3_nt: TGTGCCAGCAGTTCACGACAGGGGTTGAGGTCTGGGGCCAACGTCCTGACTTTC
clone_size: few; j_call: TRBJ2-7; v_call: TRBV6-5; d_call: -; cdr3_aa: CASSQKSTSIYEQYF; cdr3_nt: TGTGCCAGCAGTCAAAAGTCGACAAGCATCTACGAGCAGTACTTC
clone_size: -; j_call: TRBJ1-2; v_call: TRBV3-1; d_call: TRBD1; cdr3_aa: CASSQDGTAHYGYTF; cdr3_nt: TGTGCCAGCAGCCAAGACGGGACAGCGCACTATGGCTACACCTTC
clone_size: many; j_call: TRBJ2-1; v_call: TRBV3-1; d_call: -; cdr3_aa: CASSLSGTYNEQFF; cdr3_nt: TGTGCCAGCAGCCTATCCGGGACCTACAATGAGCAGTTCTTC
clone_size: -; j_call: TRBJ2-7; v_call: TRBV2; d_call: -; cdr3_aa: CASSDQGGSYEQYF; cdr3_nt: TGTGCCAGCAGTGACCAGGGAGGCTCCTACGAGCAGTACTTC